The clone carrying this TCR beta chain has a count of ten or more. As yet, its antigen is unknown. The data are from a study of regulatory T cells in long-lasting Graves disease. Study in general: Graves' patients, newly diagnosed, had taken antithyroid drugs under 3 months.

V lost 3 bases, J lost 5 bases, and 8 bases stayed unmatched. CDR1 and CDR2 from the germline V gene are DFQATT and SNEGSKA (reference sequence). This CDR3 has 14 residues. To make TCR beta libraries, researchers used iRepertoire HTBI primers and Arm-PCR of CDR3 regions. One entry per CDR3 protein results from TCRdb running MiXCR on the multiplex PCR reads. The sample includes about 400,000 distinct CDR3 sequences, 15% to 18% seen only once; the top ten take around a fifth. As to time point: newly diagnosed GD, antithyroid drugs for less than 3 months. The TCR library was made from RNA extracted from PBMCs. Notes on the study in general: Relative to newly diagnosed Graves' patients, persistent ones had lower TCR diversity.

The source of this sequence is a female donor with Graves disease. The V and J genes are TRBV20-1 and TRBJ2-3; TRBD2 agrees at 7 bases. The sample here was peripheral blood mononuclear cells (PBMCs), taken at new diagnosis, from a patient treated with antithyroid drugs. The CDR3 coding sequence is TGCAGTGCTAGTCTAAGCGGGAATAGAGATACGCAGTATTTT. Its protein is CSASLSGNRDTQYF.